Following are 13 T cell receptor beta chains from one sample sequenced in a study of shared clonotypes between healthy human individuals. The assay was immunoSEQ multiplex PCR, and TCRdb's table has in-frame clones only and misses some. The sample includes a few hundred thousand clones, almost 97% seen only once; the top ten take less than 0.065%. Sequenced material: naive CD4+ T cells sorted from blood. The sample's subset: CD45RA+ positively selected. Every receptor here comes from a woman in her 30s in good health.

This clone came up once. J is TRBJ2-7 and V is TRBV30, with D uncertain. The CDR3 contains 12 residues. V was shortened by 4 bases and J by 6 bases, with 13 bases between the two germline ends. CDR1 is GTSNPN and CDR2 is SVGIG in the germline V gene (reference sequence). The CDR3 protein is CAWKISLGEQYF. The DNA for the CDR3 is TGTGCCTGGAAGATTAGCTTAGGCGAGCAGTACTTC.

The chain's CDR3 is CASSLYPGAKNIQYF. CDR3 nucleotides: TGTGCCAGCAGCTTGTATCCGGGAGCCAAAAACATTCAGTACTTC. This chain uses TRBV5-4 with TRBJ2-4; no definite D call. This CDR3 spans 15 amino acids. CDR1 is SGHNT and CDR2 is YYREEE in the germline V gene (reference sequence). Trimming cost V 1 base and J 0 bases, with 8 bases left between them. The full variable domain, its missing parts supplied by reference TRBV5-4 and TRBJ2-4, is ETGVTQSPTHLIKTRGQQVTLRCSSQSGHNTVSWYQQALGQGPQFIFQYYREEENGRGNFPPRFSGLQFPNYSSELNVNALELDDSALYLCASSLYPGAKNIQYFGAGTRLSVL.

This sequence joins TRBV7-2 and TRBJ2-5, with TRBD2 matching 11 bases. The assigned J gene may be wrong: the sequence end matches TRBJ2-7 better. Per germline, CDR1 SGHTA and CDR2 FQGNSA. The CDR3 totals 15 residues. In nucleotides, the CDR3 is TGTGCCAGCAGCCCGCTAGCGGGAGGAGCCTACGAGCAGTACTTC. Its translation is CASSPLAGGAYEQYF.

The CDR3 region has the DNA TGTGCCAGCAGCAAAGCGGGCAGAGCCTACGAGCAGTACTTC. Protein product: CASSKAGRAYEQYF. The chain combines TRBV21-1 with TRBJ2-7; whether TRBD1, the table's D call, matches the DNA was not checked. TRBV21-1 is flagged as a pseudogene. The CDR3 totals 14 residues.

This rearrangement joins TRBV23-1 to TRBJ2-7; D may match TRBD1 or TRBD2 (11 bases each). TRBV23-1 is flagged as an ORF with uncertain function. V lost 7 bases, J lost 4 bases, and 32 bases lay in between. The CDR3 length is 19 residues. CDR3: CASTPGQGVTSGVFYEQYF. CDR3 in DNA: TGCGCCAGCACTCCGGGACAGGGGGTGACTAGCGGGGTTTTTTACGAGCAGTACTTC.

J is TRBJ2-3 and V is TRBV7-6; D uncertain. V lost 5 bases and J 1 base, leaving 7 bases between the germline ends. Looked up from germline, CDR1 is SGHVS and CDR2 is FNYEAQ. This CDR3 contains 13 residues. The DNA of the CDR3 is TGTGCCAGCAGCCGGCGAGGCACAGATACGCAGTATTTT. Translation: CASSRRGTDTQYF.

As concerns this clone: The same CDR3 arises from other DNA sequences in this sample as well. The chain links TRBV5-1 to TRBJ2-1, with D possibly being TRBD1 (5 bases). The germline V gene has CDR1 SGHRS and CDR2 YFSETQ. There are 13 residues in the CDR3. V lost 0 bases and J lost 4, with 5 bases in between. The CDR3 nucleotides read TGCGCCAGCAGCTTGGGACAGTACAATGAGCAGTTCTTC. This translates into CASSLGQYNEQFF.

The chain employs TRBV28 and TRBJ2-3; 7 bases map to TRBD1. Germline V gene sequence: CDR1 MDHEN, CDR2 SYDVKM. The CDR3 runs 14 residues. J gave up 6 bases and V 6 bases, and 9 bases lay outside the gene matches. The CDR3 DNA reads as TGTGCCAGCAGACTACAGGGGCCCGGGGATACGCAGTATTTT. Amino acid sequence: CASRLQGPGDTQYF. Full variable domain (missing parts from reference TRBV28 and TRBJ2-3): DVKVTQSSRYLVKRTGEKVFLECVQDMDHENMFWYRQDPGLGLRLIYFSYDVKMKEKGDIPEGYSVSREKKERFSLILESASTNQTSMYLCASRLQGPGDTQYFGPGTRLTVL.

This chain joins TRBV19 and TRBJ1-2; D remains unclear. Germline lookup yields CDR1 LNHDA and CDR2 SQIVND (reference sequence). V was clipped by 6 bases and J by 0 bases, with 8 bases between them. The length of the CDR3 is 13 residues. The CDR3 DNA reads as TGTGCCAGTAGCCCGGGAGCTAACTATGGCTACACCTTC. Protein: CASSPGANYGYTF. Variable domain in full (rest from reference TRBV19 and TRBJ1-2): DGGITQSPKYLFRKEGQNVTLSCEQNLNHDAMYWYRQDPGQGLRLIYYSQIVNDFQKGDIAEGYSVSREKKESFPLTVTSAQKNPTAFYLCASSPGANYGYTFGSGTRLTVV.

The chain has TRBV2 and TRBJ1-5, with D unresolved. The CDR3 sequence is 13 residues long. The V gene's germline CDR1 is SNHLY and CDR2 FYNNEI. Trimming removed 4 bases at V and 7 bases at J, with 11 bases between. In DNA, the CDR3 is TGTGCCAGCAGTGGAGTACCCCCGCAGCCCCAGCATTTT. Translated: CASSGVPPQPQHF.

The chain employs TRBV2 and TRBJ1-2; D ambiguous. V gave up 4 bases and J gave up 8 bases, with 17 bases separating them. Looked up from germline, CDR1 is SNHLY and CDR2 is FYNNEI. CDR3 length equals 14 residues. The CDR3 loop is CASSGLEVVGGYTF. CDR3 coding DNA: TGTGCCAGCAGTGGACTCGAGGTAGTGGGCGGCTACACCTTC.

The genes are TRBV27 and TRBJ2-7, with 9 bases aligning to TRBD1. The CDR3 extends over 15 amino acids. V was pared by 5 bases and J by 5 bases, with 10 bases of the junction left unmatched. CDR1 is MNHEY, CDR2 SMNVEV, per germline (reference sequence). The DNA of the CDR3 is TGTGCCAGCAGTACCCGGTTGACAGGGGGGGACGAGCAGTACTTC. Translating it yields CASSTRLTGGDEQYF.

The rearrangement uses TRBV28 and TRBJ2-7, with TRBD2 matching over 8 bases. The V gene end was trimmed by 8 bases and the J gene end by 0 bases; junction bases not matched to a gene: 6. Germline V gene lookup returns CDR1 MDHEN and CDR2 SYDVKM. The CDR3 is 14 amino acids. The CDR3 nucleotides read TGTGCCAGCTGGGGGCGGGAGGCCTCCTACGAGCAGTACTTC. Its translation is CASWGREASYEQYF.